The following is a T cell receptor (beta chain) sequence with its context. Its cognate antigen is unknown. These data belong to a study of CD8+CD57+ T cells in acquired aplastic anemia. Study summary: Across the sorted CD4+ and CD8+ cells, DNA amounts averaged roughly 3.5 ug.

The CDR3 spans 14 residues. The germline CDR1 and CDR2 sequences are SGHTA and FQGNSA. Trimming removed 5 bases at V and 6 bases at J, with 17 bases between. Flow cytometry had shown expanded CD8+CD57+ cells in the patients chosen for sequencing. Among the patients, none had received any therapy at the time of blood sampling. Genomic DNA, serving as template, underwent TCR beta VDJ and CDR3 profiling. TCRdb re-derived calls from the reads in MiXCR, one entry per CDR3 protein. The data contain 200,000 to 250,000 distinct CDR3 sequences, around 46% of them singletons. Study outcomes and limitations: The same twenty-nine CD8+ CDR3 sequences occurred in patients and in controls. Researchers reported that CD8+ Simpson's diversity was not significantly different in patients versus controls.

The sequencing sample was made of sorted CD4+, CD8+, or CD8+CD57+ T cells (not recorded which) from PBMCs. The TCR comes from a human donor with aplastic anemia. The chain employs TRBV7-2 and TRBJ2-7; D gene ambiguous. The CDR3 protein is CASSVTVSQGEQYF. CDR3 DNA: TGTGCCAGCAGCGTAACAGTATCCCAAGGCGAGCAGTACTTC.